The entry below describes one T cell receptor (beta chain). The sample comes from a study of CD8 T cells in Susac syndrome. Random-hexamer reverse transcription was applied to about 0.5 to 1 ug RNA. Amplification of TCR beta CDR3 was carried out by immunoSEQ multiplex PCR, which covered 54 Vbeta and 13 Jbeta segments. TCRdb reanalysed the immunoSEQ multiplex PCR reads using MiXCR and keeps one entry per CDR3 protein. Here the sample spans approximately 190,000 distinct CDR3 sequences, around 96% being singletons. Trimming left V 8 bases short and J 3 bases short, with 11 bases between. CDR3 length: 12 amino acids. Looked up from germline, CDR1 is DFQATT and CDR2 is SNEGSKA (reference sequence). Blood CD8+ and CD4+ T cells underwent high-throughput TCR beta sequencing.

The genes are TRBV20-1 and TRBJ2-1; D is perhaps TRBD1 (5 bases). The sequenced sample consisted of CD4+ T cells from PBMCs. This clonotype was sampled from a human donor with multiple sclerosis. The CDR3 is CSLQGVYNEQFF. Here the CDR3 DNA reads TGCAGTCTACAAGGGGTCTACAATGAGCAGTTCTTC.